Presented here are 23 T cell receptor beta chains from one specimen sequenced in a study of PD-1 blockade in classical Hodgkin lymphoma. Using immunoSEQ multiplex PCR, the repertoire was profiled, and TCRdb retains in-frame clones only, with some absent. The sample includes about 90,000 clones, 80% to 95% seen only once; the top ten take under 3%. Each and every patient relapsed after autologous stem cell transplantation, and patients got differing brentuximab vedotin exposure. The source was peripheral blood mononuclear cells (PBMCs), collected before the second cycle of nivolumab. The origin of the receptors is a human donor with classical Hodgkin lymphoma.

In its sample, this clone was seen a few times. This chain uses TRBV6-5 with TRBJ2-7; 9 bases are a match to TRBD1. The CDR3 consists of 13 residues. V was clipped by 4 bases and J by 6 bases; unmatched bases: 4. Per the germline V gene, CDR1 is MNHEY and CDR2 is SVGAGI. This chain's CDR3 is CASSSGTGREQYF. DNA for the CDR3: TGTGCCAGCAGTTCAGGGACAGGGCGCGAGCAGTACTTC.

This clone was recorded only once. The rearrangement uses TRBV5-4 and TRBJ2-3; D may correspond to TRBD1 or TRBD2 (5 bases each). The CDR3 loop spans 14 amino acids. Germline CDR1 reads SGHNT; CDR2 reads YYREEE (reference sequence). V was cut by 4 bases and J by 5 bases, with 14 bases left in between. As DNA, the CDR3 is TGTGCCAGCAGCCCGGCTCGGGGCCAAGATACGCAGTATTTT. Translating gives CASSPARGQDTQYF. Complete variable domain (other parts from reference TRBV5-4 and TRBJ2-3): ETGVTQSPTHLIKTRGQQVTLRCSSQSGHNTVSWYQQALGQGPQFIFQYYREEENGRGNFPPRFSGLQFPNYSSELNVNALELDDSALYLCASSPARGQDTQYFGPGTRLTVL.

J is TRBJ2-7 and V is TRBV9, with 9 nucleotides matching TRBD2. Germline-derived CDR1 and CDR2 are SGDLS and YYNGEE. This CDR3 spans 14 amino acids. J lost 2 bases, V lost 1 base, and 1 base had no gene match. The CDR3 is CASSVSGRPYEQYF. For the CDR3, the DNA is TGTGCCAGCAGCGTAAGCGGGAGGCCCTACGAGCAGTACTTC.

V usage is TRBV11-2 and J usage is TRBJ1-1, with 9 bases identical to TRBD1. The CDR3 is 15 amino acids. The trim removed 0 bases at V and 5 bases at J, leaving 4 bases unmatched. Per the germline V gene, CDR1 is SGHAT and CDR2 is FQNNGV. The CDR3: CASSLDWGQGTEAFF. The DNA of the CDR3 is TGTGCCAGCAGCTTAGATTGGGGACAGGGTACTGAAGCTTTCTTT. Filled out from reference TRBV11-2 and TRBJ1-1, the complete variable domain reads EAGVAQSPRYKIIEKRQSVAFWCNPISGHATLYWYQQILGQGPKLLIQFQNNGVVDDSQLPKDRFSAERLKGVDSTLKIQPAKLEDSAVYLCASSLDWGQGTEAFFGQGTRLTVV.

The CDR3 spells CASSRQLGSSGRASDTQYF. In DNA, the CDR3 is TGCGCCAGCAGCCGCCAATTGGGATCTAGCGGGAGGGCCTCAGATACGCAGTATTTT. The chain carries TRBV4-1 and TRBJ2-3; 12 nucleotides align to TRBD2. The CDR3 covers 19 residues. V dropped 4 bases and J dropped 4; count of bases not matched to a gene: 15. Looked up from germline, CDR1 is MGHRA and CDR2 is YSYEKL.

The CDR3 loop is CASRLAGAYNEQFF. In nucleotides, the CDR3 is TGTGCCAGCAGGTTAGCGGGAGCCTACAATGAGCAGTTCTTC. The rearrangement uses TRBV28 and TRBJ2-1, with 9 bases aligning to TRBD2. The germline V gene encodes CDR1 MDHEN and CDR2 SYDVKM. This CDR3 contains 14 residues. The trim removed 6 bases at V and 2 bases at J, leaving 2 bases unmatched.

The rearrangement links TRBV11-1 to TRBJ2-3, with D unclear. Germline lookup yields CDR1 SGHAT and CDR2 FQDESV (reference sequence). V was pared by 5 bases and J by 1 base, with 16 bases between. This CDR3 region has 16 residues. CDR3 sequence: CASSPQGSVGTDTQYF. The CDR3, as DNA: TGTGCCAGCAGCCCACAAGGCAGCGTGGGCACAGATACGCAGTATTTT.

The rearrangement links TRBV30 to TRBJ1-2, with 9 bases that match TRBD1. The CDR3 spans 14 residues. CDR1 is GTSNPN, CDR2 SVGIG, per germline (reference sequence). V gave up 3 bases and J gave up 1 base; unmatched junction bases: 3. The CDR3 DNA is TGTGCCTGGAGCCGGGACAGGGTTAACTATGGCTACACCTTC. The encoded protein is CAWSRDRVNYGYTF.

V and J are TRBV5-1 and TRBJ2-2; a possible D gene is TRBD1 (6 bases). The CDR3 is 16 residues long. The germline CDR1 and CDR2 sequences are SGHRS and YFSETQ. Trimming removed 0 bases at V and 4 bases at J, with 13 bases between. Here the CDR3 reads CASSLGHSQGTGELFF. For the CDR3, the DNA is TGCGCCAGCAGCTTGGGCCACTCACAGGGCACCGGGGAGCTGTTTTTT.

Here the CDR3 reads CASSLAGNQETQYF. The CDR3 DNA sequence: TGCGCCAGCAGCTTGGCGGGGAATCAAGAGACCCAGTACTTC. The genes are TRBV5-1 and TRBJ2-5; D is perhaps TRBD2 (5 bases). V was trimmed by 0 bases and J by 2 bases, leaving 8 bases between them. This CDR3 comprises 14 residues. The V gene's germline CDR1 is SGHRS and CDR2 YFSETQ.

This chain joins TRBV6-1 and TRBJ1-1; possible D gene TRBD1, 6 bases. In germline, CDR1 is MNHNS, CDR2 SASEGT. The CDR3 contains 15 residues. V lost 3 bases and J 6 bases, leaving 17 bases between the germline ends. CDR3 residues: CASSDQNRDRAEAFF. The CDR3 DNA follows: TGTGCCAGCAGTGACCAAAACAGGGATCGGGCTGAAGCTTTCTTT.

V gene TRBV27 combines with J gene TRBJ1-2, with 8 bases aligning to TRBD1. There are 14 residues in the CDR3. CDR1 is MNHEY, CDR2 SMNVEV, per germline (reference sequence). Losses at the gene ends were 5 bases for V and 5 bases for J; bases not matched to a gene: 7. This CDR3 reads CASSAQGARYGYTF. The DNA of the CDR3 is TGTGCCAGCAGTGCGCAGGGGGCGCGGTATGGCTACACCTTC.

V usage is TRBV7-2 and J usage is TRBJ2-3; 8 bases are shared with TRBD2. This CDR3 has 16 amino acids. J lost 5 bases, V lost 5 bases, and 12 bases had no gene match. CDR1 SGHTA and CDR2 FQGNSA come from the germline V gene. CDR3 DNA: TGTGCCAGCAGCCCCCCCCAAGCGGGAGAGATAGATACGCAGTATTTT. Its protein product is CASSPPQAGEIDTQYF. The variable domain in full, completed from reference TRBV7-2 and TRBJ2-3, reads GAGVSQSPSNKVTEKGKDVELRCDPISGHTALYWYRQSLGQGLEFLIYFQGNSAPDKSGLPSDRFSAERTGGSVSTLTIQRTQQEDSAVYLCASSPPQAGEIDTQYFGPGTRLTVL.

The CDR3 reads CASSLEGQGYEQYF. The DNA for the CDR3 is TGCGCCAGCAGCTTGGAGGGACAGGGCTACGAGCAGTACTTC. The chain is built from TRBV5-1 and TRBJ2-7; 9 bases fit TRBD1. The CDR3 is made up of 14 amino acids. The J segment lost 3 bases and the V segment lost 0 bases, leaving 1 base of the junction unmatched. Germline-derived CDR1 and CDR2 are SGHRS and YFSETQ.

This sequence joins TRBV28 and TRBJ2-7; D is perhaps TRBD1 (5 bases). CDR1 is MDHEN, CDR2 SYDVKM, per germline. This CDR3 has 13 residues. V was shortened by 6 bases and J by 2 bases, with 11 bases between the two germline ends. The CDR3: CASRPTVTYEQYF. The CDR3 nucleotides are TGTGCCAGCAGACCGACAGTAACCTACGAGCAGTACTTC.

V gene TRBV30 combines with J gene TRBJ2-3; 7 bases fit TRBD2. V was pared by 1 base and J by 4 bases, with 2 bases of the junction left unmatched. The CDR3 totals 13 residues. Germline V lookup: CDR1 GTSNPN, CDR2 SVGIG (reference sequence). The CDR3 DNA follows: TGTGCCTGGAGTGAGGGAGGGGCAGATACGCAGTATTTT. This codes for CAWSEGGADTQYF.

The chain carries TRBV12-5 and TRBJ2-1; D remains ambiguous. The V and J ends lost 1 base and 3 bases respectively, with 10 bases between them. Per the germline V gene, CDR1 is LGHNT and CDR2 is FRNRAP. The CDR3 loop spans 15 amino acids. In nucleotides, the CDR3 is TGTGCTAGTGGTTTGGGCCAGAACTTCTACAATGAGCAGTTCTTC. Translating it yields CASGLGQNFYNEQFF.

This rearrangement joins TRBV12-5 to TRBJ1-4; the D is unclear. Between the trimmed V and J ends, which lost 5 bases and 8 bases, there was a span of 21 bases. Germline V lookup: CDR1 LGHNT, CDR2 FRNRAP. CDR3 length: 16 amino acids. The chain's CDR3 is CASGVPRGKRREKLFF. The CDR3 coding sequence is TGTGCTAGTGGTGTCCCACGGGGTAAGCGTCGGGAAAAACTGTTTTTT.

This sequence joins TRBV28 and TRBJ1-1; possible D gene TRBD1, 5 bases. This CDR3 contains 15 residues. The V gene's germline CDR1 is MDHEN and CDR2 SYDVKM. Trimming removed 4 bases at V and 0 bases at J, with 12 bases between. CDR3 residues: CASSSGPYMNTEAFF. CDR3 nucleotides: TGTGCCAGCAGTTCGGGGCCTTACATGAACACTGAAGCTTTCTTT.

The chain joins TRBV27 to TRBJ2-1; 11 nucleotides align to TRBD2. Germline CDR1 and CDR2: MNHEY and SMNVEV (reference sequence). The trim removed 2 bases at V and 0 bases at J, leaving 3 bases unmatched. The CDR3 totals 17 residues. Written as DNA, the CDR3 is TGTGCCAGCAGTTTACGACTAGCGGGAATCTCCTACAATGAGCAGTTCTTC. It encodes CASSLRLAGISYNEQFF.

This chain links TRBV7-8 with TRBJ2-3; D is perhaps TRBD1 (5 bases). CDR1 and CDR2 (germline): SGHVS, FQNEAQ. The V and J ends lost 1 base and 3 bases respectively, with 11 bases between them. The CDR3 sequence is 15 residues long. CDR3: CASSLGGAETDTQYF. The DNA of the CDR3 is TGTGCCAGCAGCTTAGGTGGGGCCGAGACAGATACGCAGTATTTT.

This clone was picked up one time. The CDR3 DNA reads TGTGCCAGCAGTGAATATCGGGGGACTAGCGGCTACGAGCAGTACTTC. This translates into CASSEYRGTSGYEQYF. This sequence joins TRBV6-1 and TRBJ2-7; TRBD2 matches 11 bases. The CDR3 has 16 amino acids. Germline CDR1 is MNHNS and CDR2 is SASEGT. With V trimmed by 2 bases and J by 3 bases, 6 bases remained unmatched.

For the CDR3, the DNA is TGTGCCAGCAGCGTTAGCGGGAACCCCTACGAGCAGTACTTC. Amino acids: CASSVSGNPYEQYF. The chain employs TRBV9 and TRBJ2-7; 8 bases fit TRBD2. This CDR3 has 14 amino acids. Germline CDR1 reads SGDLS; CDR2 reads YYNGEE. After removal of 2 bases from V and 2 bases from J, the junction contained 3 bases not matched to a gene.